The 9 T cell receptor beta chains below all came from one sample that was sequenced in a study of T-cell reconstitution after alpha-beta-depleted transplantation in children. Preparation of the TCRbeta library was carried out with unique molecular identifiers. One entry per CDR3 protein results from TCRdb running MiXCR on the PCR reads. The table has 100,000 or so distinct CDR3 sequences, more than 10% seen once; the top ten hold roughly 13%. The source material was PBMCs from the stem cell graft donor, sampled from the stem cell graft. These receptors all stem from a human donor who donated a stem cell graft to a child with inherited bone marrow failure.

This clonotype was recorded many times. Since a much larger clone is just one base distant, this may be a read error. The V and J genes are TRBV20-1 and TRBJ1-5; D call uncertain. V was clipped by 1 base and J by 2 bases, with 9 bases between them. Germline V gives CDR1 DFQATT, CDR2 SNEGSKA (reference sequence). The CDR3 extends over 14 amino acids. The CDR3 DNA reads as TGCAGTGCTAGAGCAAGAGTCGGCAATCAGCCCCAGCATTTT. Translated, it gives CSARARVGNQPQHF.

This clonotype was seen at least ten times. The chain recombines TRBV20-1 with TRBJ2-1, with TRBD2 identical over 7 bases. The CDR3 is made up of 15 amino acids. V shed 0 bases and J 4 bases; nucleotides not matched to a gene: 6. Germline CDR1 DFQATT, CDR2 SNEGSKA (reference sequence). The DNA for the CDR3 is TGCAGTGCTAGAGAGAGCGGGGCGACTTACAATGAGCAGTTCTTC. Protein product: CSARESGATYNEQFF.

In this sample, this clonotype turned up many times. The V and J genes are TRBV5-1 and TRBJ2-1, with TRBD1 matching 7 bases. Unmatched junction bases numbered 6, after V lost 2 bases and J lost 4 bases. There are 15 residues in the CDR3. Germline V lookup: CDR1 SGHRS, CDR2 YFSETQ. DNA for the CDR3: TGCGCCAGCAGCTTAACCGGGACAGAGTACAATGAGCAGTTCTTC. Its protein is CASSLTGTEYNEQFF.

This clonotype was seen a few times. The chain joins TRBV19 to TRBJ2-3, with TRBD1 identical over 7 bases. V lost 5 bases, J lost 2 bases, and 7 bases stayed unmatched. The CDR3 has 15 amino acids. CDR1 and CDR2 (germline): LNHDA, SQIVND (reference sequence). CDR3 residues: CASSGETGYTDTQYF. CDR3 nucleotide sequence: TGTGCCAGTAGTGGTGAGACAGGGTACACAGATACGCAGTATTTT.

The sample holds many counts of this clonotype. The chain is built from TRBV11-2 and TRBJ2-3; 9 bases are a match to TRBD1. With V trimmed by 0 bases and J by 3 bases, 10 bases remained unmatched. The CDR3 is 18 amino acids. Per the germline V gene, CDR1 is SGHAT and CDR2 is FQNNGV. In DNA form, the CDR3 reads TGTGCCAGCAGCTTAGATCGGGGACAGGGTCCCCGAACAGATACGCAGTATTTT. It translates to CASSLDRGQGPRTDTQYF.

This clonotype has a count of ten or more. The J gene is TRBJ1-4, the V gene TRBV5-1, with TRBD1 matching over 8 bases. After removal of 2 bases from V and 0 bases from J, the junction contained 6 bases not matched to a gene. Germline lookup yields CDR1 SGHRS and CDR2 YFSETQ. This CDR3 spans 17 amino acids. The CDR3 DNA follows: TGCGCCAGCAGCTTTGGACAGGGACGAACAACTAATGAAAAACTGTTTTTT. It encodes CASSFGQGRTTNEKLFF.

At least ten counts were recorded for this clonotype. V and J are TRBV7-3 and TRBJ2-5; D is ambiguous. V was clipped by 0 bases and J by 4 bases, with 6 bases between them. CDR3 length equals 13 residues. Germline V CDR1 and CDR2: SGHTA, FQGTGA. CDR3 in amino acids: CASSLTGLETQYF. CDR3 sequence (DNA): TGTGCCAGCAGCTTAACGGGGTTAGAGACCCAGTACTTC.

This clonotype has at least ten counts. The chain links TRBV5-4 to TRBJ1-2; no firm D call. The germline V gene encodes CDR1 SGHNT and CDR2 YYREEE (reference sequence). The CDR3 is 14 amino acids. Trimming removed 0 bases from V and 3 bases from J, with 9 bases in between. CDR3 in amino acids: CASSLAQADYGYTF. The CDR3 DNA reads as TGTGCCAGCAGCTTGGCGCAGGCCGACTATGGCTACACCTTC.

The CDR3 here is CASSWAGGSYEQYF. In nucleotides, the CDR3 is TGTGCCAGCAGCTGGGCTGGCGGCTCCTACGAGCAGTACTTC. The rearrangement links TRBV5-6 to TRBJ2-7, with no clear D. The germline CDR1 and CDR2 sequences are SGHDT and YYEEEE. The CDR3 totals 14 residues. Trimming took 3 bases from V and 0 from J, leaving 10 bases between them.